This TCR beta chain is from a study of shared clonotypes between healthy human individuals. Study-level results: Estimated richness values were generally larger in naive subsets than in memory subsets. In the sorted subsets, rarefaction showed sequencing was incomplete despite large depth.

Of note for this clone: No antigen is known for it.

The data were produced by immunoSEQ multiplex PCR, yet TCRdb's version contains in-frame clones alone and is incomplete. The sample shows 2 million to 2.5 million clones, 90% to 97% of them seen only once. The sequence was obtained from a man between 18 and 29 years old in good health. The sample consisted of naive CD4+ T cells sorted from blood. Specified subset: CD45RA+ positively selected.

The DNA of the CDR3 is TGTGCCAGCAGCTTAGAAAGCGGGTCCTCCGGGGAGCAGTACTTC. It is translated as CASSLESGSSGEQYF. The chain recombines TRBV7-2 with TRBJ2-7, with a weak D call TRBD2 (6 bases). CDR3 length: 15 residues. From germline, CDR1 is SGHTA and CDR2 FQGNSA. V was shortened by 1 base and J by 7 bases, with 17 bases between the two germline ends.